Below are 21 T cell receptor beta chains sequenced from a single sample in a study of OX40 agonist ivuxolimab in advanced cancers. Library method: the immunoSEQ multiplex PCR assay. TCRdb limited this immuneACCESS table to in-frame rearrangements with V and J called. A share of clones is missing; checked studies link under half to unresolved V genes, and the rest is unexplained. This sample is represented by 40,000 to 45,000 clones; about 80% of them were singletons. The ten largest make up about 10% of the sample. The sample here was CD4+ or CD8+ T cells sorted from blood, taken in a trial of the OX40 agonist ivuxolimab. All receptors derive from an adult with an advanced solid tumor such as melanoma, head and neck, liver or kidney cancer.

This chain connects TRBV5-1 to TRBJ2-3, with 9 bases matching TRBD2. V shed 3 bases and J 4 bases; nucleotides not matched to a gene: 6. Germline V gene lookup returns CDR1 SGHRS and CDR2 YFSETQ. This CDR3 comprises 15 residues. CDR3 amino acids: CASSSWTSASDTQYF. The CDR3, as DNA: TGCGCCAGCAGCTCCTGGACTAGCGCATCAGATACGCAGTATTTT.

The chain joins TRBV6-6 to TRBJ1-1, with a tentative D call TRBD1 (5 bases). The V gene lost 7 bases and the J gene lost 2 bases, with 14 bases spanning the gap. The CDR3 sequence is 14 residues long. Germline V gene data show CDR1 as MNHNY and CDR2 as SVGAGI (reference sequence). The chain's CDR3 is CASTRGVSNTEAFF. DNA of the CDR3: TGTGCCAGCACCCGGGGGGTCTCTAACACTGAAGCTTTCTTT.

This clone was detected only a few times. The CDR3 nucleotides are TGTGCCTGGAGTGCCCCGTGGGTTGATCAGCCCCAGCATTTT. Translated, it gives CAWSAPWVDQPQHF. The chain carries TRBV30 and TRBJ1-5; no firm D call. Germline values: CDR1 GTSNPN, CDR2 SVGIG (reference sequence). Trimming shortened V by 1 base and J by 5 bases, and 12 bases separated the two germline ends. The CDR3 consists of 14 residues.

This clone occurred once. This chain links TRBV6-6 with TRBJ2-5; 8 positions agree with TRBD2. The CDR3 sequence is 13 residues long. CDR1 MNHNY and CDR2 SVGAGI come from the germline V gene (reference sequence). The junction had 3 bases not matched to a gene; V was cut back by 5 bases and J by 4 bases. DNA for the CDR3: TGTGCCAGCAGTGGGCTAGCGGGAGAGACCCAGTACTTC. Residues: CASSGLAGETQYF.

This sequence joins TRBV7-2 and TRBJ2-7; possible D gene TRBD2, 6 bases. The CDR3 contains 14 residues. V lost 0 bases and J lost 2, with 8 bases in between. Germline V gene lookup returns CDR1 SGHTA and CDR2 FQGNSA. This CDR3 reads CASSLARGTYEQYF. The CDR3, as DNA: TGTGCCAGCAGCTTAGCACGCGGGACCTACGAGCAGTACTTC.

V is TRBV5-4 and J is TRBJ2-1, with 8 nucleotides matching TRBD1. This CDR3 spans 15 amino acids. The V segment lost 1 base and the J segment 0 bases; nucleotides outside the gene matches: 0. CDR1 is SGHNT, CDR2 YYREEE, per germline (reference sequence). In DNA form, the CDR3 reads TGTGCCAGCAGCTTGACAGGGGGCTCCTACAATGAGCAGTTCTTC. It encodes CASSLTGGSYNEQFF. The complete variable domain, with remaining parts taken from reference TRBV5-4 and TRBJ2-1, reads ETGVTQSPTHLIKTRGQQVTLRCSSQSGHNTVSWYQQALGQGPQFIFQYYREEENGRGNFPPRFSGLQFPNYSSELNVNALELDDSALYLCASSLTGGSYNEQFFGPGTRLTVL.

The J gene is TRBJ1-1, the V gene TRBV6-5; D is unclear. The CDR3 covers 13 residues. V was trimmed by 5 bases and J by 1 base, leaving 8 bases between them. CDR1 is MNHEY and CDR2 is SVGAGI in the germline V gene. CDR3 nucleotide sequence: TGTGCCAGCAGTCCCGGGCCGAACACTGAAGCTTTCTTT. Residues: CASSPGPNTEAFF.

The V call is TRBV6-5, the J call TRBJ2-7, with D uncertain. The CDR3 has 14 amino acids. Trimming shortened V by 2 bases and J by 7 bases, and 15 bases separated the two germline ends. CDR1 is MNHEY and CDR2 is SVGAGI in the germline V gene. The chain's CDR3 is CASSYLPDNVEQYF. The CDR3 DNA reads TGTGCCAGCAGTTACCTGCCCGATAATGTTGAGCAGTACTTC.

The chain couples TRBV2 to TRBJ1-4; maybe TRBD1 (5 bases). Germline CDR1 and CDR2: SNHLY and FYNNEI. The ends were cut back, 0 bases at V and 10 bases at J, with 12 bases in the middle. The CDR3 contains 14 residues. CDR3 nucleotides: TGTGCCAGCAGTGAAGCGGGCCAGGGAGGAAAACTGTTTTTT. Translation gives CASSEAGQGGKLFF.

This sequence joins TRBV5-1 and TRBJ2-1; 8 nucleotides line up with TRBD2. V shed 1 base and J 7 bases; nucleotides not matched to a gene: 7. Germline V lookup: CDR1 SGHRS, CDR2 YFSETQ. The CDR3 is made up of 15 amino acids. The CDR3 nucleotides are TGCGCCAGCAGCTTGAGCGGGAGTGCGTGGAATGAGCAGTTCTTC. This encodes CASSLSGSAWNEQFF. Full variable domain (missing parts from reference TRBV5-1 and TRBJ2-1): KAGVTQTPRYLIKTRGQQVTLSCSPISGHRSVSWYQQTPGQGLQFLFEYFSETQRNKGNFPGRFSGRQFSNSRSEMNVSTLELGDSALYLCASSLSGSAWNEQFFGPGTRLTVL.

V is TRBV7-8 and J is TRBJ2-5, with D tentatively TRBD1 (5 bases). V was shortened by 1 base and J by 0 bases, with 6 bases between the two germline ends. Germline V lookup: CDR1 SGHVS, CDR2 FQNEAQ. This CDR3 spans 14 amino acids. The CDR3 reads CASSLGQNQETQYF. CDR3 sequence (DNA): TGTGCCAGCAGCTTAGGACAGAACCAAGAGACCCAGTACTTC.

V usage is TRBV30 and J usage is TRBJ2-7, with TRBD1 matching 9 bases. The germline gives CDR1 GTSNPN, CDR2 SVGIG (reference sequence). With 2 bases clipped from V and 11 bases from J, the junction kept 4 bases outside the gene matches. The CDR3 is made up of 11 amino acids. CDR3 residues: CAWSKDRGEYF. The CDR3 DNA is TGTGCCTGGAGTAAAGACAGGGGGGAGTACTTC.

This CDR3 is CAWGQWGNQPQHF. The CDR3 DNA reads TGTGCCTGGGGGCAGTGGGGCAATCAGCCCCAGCATTTT. V gene TRBV30 combines with J gene TRBJ1-5; D gene uncertain. V was pared by 5 bases and J by 2 bases, with 10 bases between. Germline CDR1 GTSNPN, CDR2 SVGIG (reference sequence). The CDR3 has 13 residues.

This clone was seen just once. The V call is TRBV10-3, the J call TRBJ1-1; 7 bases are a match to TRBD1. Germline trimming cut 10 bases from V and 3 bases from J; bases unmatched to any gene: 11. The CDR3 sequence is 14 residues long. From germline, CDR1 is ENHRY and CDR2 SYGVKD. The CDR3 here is CATQGQAADTEAFF. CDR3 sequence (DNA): TGTGCCACCCAAGGACAGGCAGCGGACACTGAAGCTTTCTTT.

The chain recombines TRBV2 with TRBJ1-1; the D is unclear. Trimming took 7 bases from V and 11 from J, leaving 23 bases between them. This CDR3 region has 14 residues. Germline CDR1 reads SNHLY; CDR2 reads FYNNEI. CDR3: CASNGLPREMWAFF. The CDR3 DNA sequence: TGTGCCAGCAATGGACTCCCTAGGGAAATGTGGGCTTTCTTT.

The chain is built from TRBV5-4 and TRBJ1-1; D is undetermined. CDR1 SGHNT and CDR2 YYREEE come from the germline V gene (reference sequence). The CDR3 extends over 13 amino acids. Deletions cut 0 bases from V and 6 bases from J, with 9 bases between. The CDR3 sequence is CASSLEANAEAFF. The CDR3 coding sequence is TGTGCCAGCAGCTTGGAGGCTAATGCTGAAGCTTTCTTT.

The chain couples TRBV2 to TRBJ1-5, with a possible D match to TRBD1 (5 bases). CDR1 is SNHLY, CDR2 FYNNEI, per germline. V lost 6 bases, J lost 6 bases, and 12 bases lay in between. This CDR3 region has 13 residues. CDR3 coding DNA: TGTGCCAGCAGCCCCCCGGGGCCTCAGCCCCAGCATTTT. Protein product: CASSPPGPQPQHF.

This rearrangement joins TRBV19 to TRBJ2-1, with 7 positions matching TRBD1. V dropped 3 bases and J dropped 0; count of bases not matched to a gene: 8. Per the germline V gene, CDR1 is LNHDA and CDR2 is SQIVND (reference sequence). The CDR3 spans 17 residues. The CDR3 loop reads CASSINRGLYSYNEQFF. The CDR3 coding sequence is TGTGCCAGTAGTATTAACAGGGGCCTCTACTCCTACAATGAGCAGTTCTTC.

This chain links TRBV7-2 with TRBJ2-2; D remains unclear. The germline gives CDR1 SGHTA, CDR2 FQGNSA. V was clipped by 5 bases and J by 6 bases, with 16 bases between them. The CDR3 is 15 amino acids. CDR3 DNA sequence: TGTGCCAGCAGCCGCTCGACCCTAGATTCCGGGGAGCTGTTTTTT. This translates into CASSRSTLDSGELFF. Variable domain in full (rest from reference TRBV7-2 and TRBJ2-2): GAGVSQSPSNKVTEKGKDVELRCDPISGHTALYWYRQSLGQGLEFLIYFQGNSAPDKSGLPSDRFSAERTGGSVSTLTIQRTQQEDSAVYLCASSRSTLDSGELFFGEGSRLTVL.

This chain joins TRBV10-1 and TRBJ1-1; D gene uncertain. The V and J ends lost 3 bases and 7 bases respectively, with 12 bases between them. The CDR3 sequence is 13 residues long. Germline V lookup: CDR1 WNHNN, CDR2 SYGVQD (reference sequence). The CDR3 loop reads CASSDLTRGEAFF. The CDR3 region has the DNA TGCGCCAGCAGTGACCTGACCCGCGGTGAAGCTTTCTTT.

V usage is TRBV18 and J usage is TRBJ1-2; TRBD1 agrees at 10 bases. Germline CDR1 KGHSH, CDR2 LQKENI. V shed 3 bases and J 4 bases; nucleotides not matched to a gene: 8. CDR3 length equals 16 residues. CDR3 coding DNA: TGTGCCAGCTCACCGCTGGACAGGGGGGTTGTCTATGGCTACACCTTC. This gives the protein CASSPLDRGVVYGYTF.